This T cell receptor beta chain was sequenced in a study of OX40 agonist ivuxolimab in advanced cancers. General study points: At doses 0.1 to 3.0 mg/kg, CD4+ and CD8+ clones expanded.

Clones were sequenced by immunoSEQ multiplex PCR, and TCRdb holds only the in-frame ones, with some missing. The table has about 40,000 clones, roughly 84% seen once. Points on this clone: Its antigen is unknown.

Here the sequenced sample was CD4+ or CD8+ T cells sorted from blood, taken in a trial of the OX40 agonist ivuxolimab. The sequence derives from an adult with an advanced solid tumor such as melanoma, head and neck, liver or kidney cancer.

This CDR3 is CASAGNPNEKLFF. For the CDR3, the DNA is TGTGCCAGCGCTGGGAACCCTAATGAAAAACTGTTTTTT. V usage is TRBV6-6 and J usage is TRBJ1-4; D remains ambiguous. Deletions cut 8 bases from V and 3 bases from J, with 10 bases between. The CDR3 sequence is 13 residues long. CDR1 and CDR2 (germline): MNHNY, SVGAGI (reference sequence).